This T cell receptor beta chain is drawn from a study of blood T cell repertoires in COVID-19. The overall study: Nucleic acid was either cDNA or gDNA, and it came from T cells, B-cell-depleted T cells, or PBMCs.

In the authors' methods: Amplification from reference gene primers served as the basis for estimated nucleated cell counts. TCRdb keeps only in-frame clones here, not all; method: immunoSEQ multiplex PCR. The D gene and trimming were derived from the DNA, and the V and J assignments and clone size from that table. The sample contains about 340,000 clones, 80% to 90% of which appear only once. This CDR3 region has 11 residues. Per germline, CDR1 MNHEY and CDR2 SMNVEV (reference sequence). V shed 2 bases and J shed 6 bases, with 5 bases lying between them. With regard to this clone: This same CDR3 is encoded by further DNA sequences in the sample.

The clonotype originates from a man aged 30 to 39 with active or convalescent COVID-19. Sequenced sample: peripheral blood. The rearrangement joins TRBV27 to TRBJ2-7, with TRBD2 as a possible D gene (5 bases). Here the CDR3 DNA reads TGTGCCAGCAGTTTACGGGGCGAGCAGTACTTC. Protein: CASSLRGEQYF.